This T cell receptor beta chain was recorded in a study of T cells in localized non-small cell lung cancer. V dropped 5 bases and J dropped 6 bases, with 16 bases sitting between them. This CDR3 has 15 amino acids. Germline V gene sequence: CDR1 SGHTA, CDR2 FQGTGA. Study results and limitations: Without multi-region sequencing, intratumor heterogeneity could not be excluded. Higher blood T cell density went with longer overall survival. Uninvolved adjacent lung showed peak T cell clonality, exceeding tumor. Adjacent lung held a median about 57 of the top 100 tumor clones.

About this clone: The antigen remains unidentified.

Profiled with immunoSEQ multiplex PCR; TCRdb holds only in-frame clones, not every one. The sample shows around 29,000 clones, around 93% of them seen only once. This chain connects TRBV7-3 to TRBJ2-2; either TRBD1 or TRBD2 may supply D (5 bases each). Source: peripheral blood, taken before any cancer treatment. The receptor comes from a female donor older than 55 with stage I lung adenocarcinoma. CDR3 sequence: CASSATGTYPGELFF. CDR3 DNA sequence: TGTGCCAGCAGCGCTACCGGGACCTACCCCGGGGAGCTGTTTTTT.